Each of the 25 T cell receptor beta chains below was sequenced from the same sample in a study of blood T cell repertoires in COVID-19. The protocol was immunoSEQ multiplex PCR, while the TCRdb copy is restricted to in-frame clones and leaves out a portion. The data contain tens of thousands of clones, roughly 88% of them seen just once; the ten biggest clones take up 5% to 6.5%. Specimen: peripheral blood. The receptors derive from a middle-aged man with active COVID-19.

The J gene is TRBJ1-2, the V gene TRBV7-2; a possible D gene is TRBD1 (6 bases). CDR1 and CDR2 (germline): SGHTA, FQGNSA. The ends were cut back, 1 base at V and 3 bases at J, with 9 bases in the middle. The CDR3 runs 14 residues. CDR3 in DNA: TGTGCCAGCAGCTTAGATCAGGGGTACTATGGCTACACCTTC. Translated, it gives CASSLDQGYYGYTF.

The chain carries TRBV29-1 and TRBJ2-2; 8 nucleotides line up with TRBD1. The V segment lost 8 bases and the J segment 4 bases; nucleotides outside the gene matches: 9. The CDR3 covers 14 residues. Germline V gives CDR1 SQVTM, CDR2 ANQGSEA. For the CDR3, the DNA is TGCAGCACCCGACAGGGGTCGGGCACCGGGGAGCTGTTTTTT. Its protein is CSTRQGSGTGELFF.

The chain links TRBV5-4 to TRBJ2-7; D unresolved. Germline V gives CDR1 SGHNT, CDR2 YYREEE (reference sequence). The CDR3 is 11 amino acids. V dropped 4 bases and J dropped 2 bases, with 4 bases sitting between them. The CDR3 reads CASSDTYEQYF. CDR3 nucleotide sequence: TGTGCCAGCAGCGACACCTACGAGCAGTACTTC. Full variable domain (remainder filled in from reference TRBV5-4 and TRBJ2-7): ETGVTQSPTHLIKTRGQQVTLRCSSQSGHNTVSWYQQALGQGPQFIFQYYREEENGRGNFPPRFSGLQFPNYSSELNVNALELDDSALYLCASSDTYEQYFGPGTRLTVT.

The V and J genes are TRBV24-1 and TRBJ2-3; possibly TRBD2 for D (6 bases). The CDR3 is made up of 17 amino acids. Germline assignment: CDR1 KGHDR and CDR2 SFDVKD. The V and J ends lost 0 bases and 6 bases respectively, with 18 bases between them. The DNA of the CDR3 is TGTGCCACCAGTGATTTGCCGAAGGCGGGGACGGGGGATACGCAGTATTTT. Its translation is CATSDLPKAGTGDTQYF.

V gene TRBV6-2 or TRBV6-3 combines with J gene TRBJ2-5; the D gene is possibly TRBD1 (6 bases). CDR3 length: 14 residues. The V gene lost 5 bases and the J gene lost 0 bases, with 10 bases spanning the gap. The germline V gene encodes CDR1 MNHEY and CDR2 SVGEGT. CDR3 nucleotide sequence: TGTGCCAGCAGTCTGTGGACAGACCAAGAGACCCAGTACTTC. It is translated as CASSLWTDQETQYF.

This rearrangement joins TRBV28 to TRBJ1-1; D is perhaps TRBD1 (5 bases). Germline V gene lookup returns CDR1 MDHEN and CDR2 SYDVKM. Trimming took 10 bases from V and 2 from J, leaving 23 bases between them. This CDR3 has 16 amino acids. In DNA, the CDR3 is TGTGCCACCAGCACGGGGGGATTGGTTGAAAACACTGAAGCTTTCTTT. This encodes CATSTGGLVENTEAFF.

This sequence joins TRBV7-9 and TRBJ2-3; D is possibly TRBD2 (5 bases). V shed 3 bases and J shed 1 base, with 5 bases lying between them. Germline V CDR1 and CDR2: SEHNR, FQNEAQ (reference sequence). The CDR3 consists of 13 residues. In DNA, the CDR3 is TGTGCCAGCAGCTTGGAGGGCACAGATACGCAGTATTTT. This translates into CASSLEGTDTQYF.

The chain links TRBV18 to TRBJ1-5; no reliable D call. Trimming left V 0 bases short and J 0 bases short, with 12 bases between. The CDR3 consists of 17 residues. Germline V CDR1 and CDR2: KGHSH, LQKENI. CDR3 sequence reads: CASSPPGRTNSNQPQHF. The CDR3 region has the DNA TGTGCCAGCTCACCACCAGGGCGGACTAATAGCAATCAGCCCCAGCATTTT.

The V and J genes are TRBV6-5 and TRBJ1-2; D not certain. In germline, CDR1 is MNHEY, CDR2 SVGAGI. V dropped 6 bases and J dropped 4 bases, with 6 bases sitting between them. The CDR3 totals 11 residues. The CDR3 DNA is TGTGCCAGCAGCTCCCTCTATGGCTACACCTTC. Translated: CASSSLYGYTF.

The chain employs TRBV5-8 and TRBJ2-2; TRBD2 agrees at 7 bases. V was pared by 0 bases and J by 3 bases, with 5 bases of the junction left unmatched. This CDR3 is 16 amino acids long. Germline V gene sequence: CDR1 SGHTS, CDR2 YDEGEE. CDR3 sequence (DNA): TGTGCCAGCAGCTTGGAAGGCGGGGGTTACACCGGGGAGCTGTTTTTT. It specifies CASSLEGGGYTGELFF.

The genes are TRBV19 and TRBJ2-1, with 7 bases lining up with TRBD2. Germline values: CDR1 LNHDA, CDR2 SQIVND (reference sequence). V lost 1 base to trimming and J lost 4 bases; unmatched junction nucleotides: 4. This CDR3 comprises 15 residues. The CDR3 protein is CASSIGPGGYNEQFF. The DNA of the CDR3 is TGTGCCAGTAGTATAGGACCCGGGGGGTACAATGAGCAGTTCTTC.

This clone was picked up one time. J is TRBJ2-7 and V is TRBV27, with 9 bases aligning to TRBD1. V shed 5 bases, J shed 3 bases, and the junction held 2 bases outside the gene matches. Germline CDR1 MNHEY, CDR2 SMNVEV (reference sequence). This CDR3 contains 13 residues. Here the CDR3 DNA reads TGTGCCAGCAGTACGACAGGGGGCTACGAGCAGTACTTC. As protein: CASSTTGGYEQYF.

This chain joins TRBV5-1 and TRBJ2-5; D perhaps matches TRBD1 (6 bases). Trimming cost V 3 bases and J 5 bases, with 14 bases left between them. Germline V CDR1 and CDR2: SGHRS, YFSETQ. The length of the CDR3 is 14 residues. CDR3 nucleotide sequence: TGCGCCAGCAGCTCTGCTACAGGGCGCGAGACCCAGTACTTC. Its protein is CASSSATGRETQYF.

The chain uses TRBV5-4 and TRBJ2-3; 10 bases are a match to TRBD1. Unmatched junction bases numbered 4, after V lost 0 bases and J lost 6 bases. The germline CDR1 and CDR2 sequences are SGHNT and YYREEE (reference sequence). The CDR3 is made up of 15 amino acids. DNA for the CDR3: TGTGCCAGCAGCTTGGCCGGGACAGGGGCGGATACGCAGTATTTT. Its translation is CASSLAGTGADTQYF. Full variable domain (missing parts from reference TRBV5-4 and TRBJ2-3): ETGVTQSPTHLIKTRGQQVTLRCSSQSGHNTVSWYQQALGQGPQFIFQYYREEENGRGNFPPRFSGLQFPNYSSELNVNALELDDSALYLCASSLAGTGADTQYFGPGTRLTVL.

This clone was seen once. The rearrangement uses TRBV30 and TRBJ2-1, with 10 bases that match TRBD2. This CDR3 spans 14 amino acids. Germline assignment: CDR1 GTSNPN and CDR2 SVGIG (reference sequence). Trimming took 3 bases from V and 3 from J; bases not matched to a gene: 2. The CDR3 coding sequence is TGTGCCTGGAGAGGACTAGCGGTCTACAATGAGCAGTTCTTC. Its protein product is CAWRGLAVYNEQFF.

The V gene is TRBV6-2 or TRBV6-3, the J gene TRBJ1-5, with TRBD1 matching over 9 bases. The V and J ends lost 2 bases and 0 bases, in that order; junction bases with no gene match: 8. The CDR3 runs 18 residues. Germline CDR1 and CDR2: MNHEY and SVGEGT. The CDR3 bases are TGTGCCAGCAGTTACAGCGGGGACAGGGCACTTAGCAATCAGCCCCAGCATTTT. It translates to CASSYSGDRALSNQPQHF.

The CDR3 protein is CASNPTGSSLGGYTF. The CDR3 DNA reads as TGTGCCAGCAACCCCACCGGGTCATCGCTTGGGGGCTACACCTTC. The chain employs TRBV9 and TRBJ1-2; D remains ambiguous. The CDR3 runs to 15 residues. Trimming took off 6 bases at V and 8 bases at J, with 23 bases between the two ends. Germline V gives CDR1 SGDLS, CDR2 YYNGEE.

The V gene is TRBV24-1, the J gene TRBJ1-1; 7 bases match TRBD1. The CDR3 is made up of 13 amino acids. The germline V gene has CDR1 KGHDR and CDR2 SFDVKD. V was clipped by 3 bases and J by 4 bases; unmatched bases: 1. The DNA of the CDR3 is TGTGCCACCAGTGATAACAGGGGCACTGAAGCTTTCTTT. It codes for CATSDNRGTEAFF.

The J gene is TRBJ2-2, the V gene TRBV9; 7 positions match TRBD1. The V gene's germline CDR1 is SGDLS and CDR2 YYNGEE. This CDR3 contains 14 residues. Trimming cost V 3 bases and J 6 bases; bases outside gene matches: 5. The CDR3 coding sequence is TGTGCCAGCAGCGCCGACAGGGTGGCCGGGGAGCTGTTTTTT. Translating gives CASSADRVAGELFF.

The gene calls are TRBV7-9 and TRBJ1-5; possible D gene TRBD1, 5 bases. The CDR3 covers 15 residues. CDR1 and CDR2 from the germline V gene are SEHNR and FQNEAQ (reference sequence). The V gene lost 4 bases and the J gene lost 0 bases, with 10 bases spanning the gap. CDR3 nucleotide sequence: TGTGCCAGCAGCTCTTCAGGGTATAGCAATCAGCCCCAGCATTTT. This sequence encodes CASSSSGYSNQPQHF.

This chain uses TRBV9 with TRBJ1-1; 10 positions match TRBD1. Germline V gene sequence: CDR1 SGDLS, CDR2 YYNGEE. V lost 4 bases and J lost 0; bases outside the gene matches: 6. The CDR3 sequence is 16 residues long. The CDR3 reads CASSSRQGAMNTEAFF. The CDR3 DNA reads TGTGCCAGCAGCTCTCGACAGGGGGCTATGAACACTGAAGCTTTCTTT.

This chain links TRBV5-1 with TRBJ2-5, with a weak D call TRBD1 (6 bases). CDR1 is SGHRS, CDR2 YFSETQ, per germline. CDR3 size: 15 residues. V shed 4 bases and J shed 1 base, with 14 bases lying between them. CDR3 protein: CASSSLTGTQETQYF. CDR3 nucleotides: TGCGCCAGCAGCAGCCTAACAGGGACCCAAGAGACCCAGTACTTC.

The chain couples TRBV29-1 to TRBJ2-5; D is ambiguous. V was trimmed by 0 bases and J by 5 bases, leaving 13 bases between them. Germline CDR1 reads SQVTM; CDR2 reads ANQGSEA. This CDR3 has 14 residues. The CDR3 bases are TGCAGCGTTGAAGATTGGAACAGCAGGGAGACCCAGTACTTC. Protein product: CSVEDWNSRETQYF.

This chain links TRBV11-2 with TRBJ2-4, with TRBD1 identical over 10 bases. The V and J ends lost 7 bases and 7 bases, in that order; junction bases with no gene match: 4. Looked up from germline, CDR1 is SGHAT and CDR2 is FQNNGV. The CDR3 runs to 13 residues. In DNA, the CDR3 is TGTGCCAGCAAACGGACAGGGGGGAACATTCAGTACTTC. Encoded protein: CASKRTGGNIQYF. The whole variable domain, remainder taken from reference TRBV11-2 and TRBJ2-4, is EAGVAQSPRYKIIEKRQSVAFWCNPISGHATLYWYQQILGQGPKLLIQFQNNGVVDDSQLPKDRFSAERLKGVDSTLKIQPAKLEDSAVYLCASKRTGGNIQYFGAGTRLSVL.

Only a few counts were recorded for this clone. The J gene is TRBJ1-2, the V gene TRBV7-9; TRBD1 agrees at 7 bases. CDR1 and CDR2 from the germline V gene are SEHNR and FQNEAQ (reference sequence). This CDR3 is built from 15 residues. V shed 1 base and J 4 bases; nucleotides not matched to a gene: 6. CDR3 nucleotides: TGTGCCAGCAGCTTAGAGAGGGGGCGCGGCTATGGCTACACCTTC. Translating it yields CASSLERGRGYGYTF.